This TCR beta chain was observed in a study of blood T cell repertoires in COVID-19. Study as a whole: PBMCs, B-cell-depleted T cells, or T cells provided the cDNA or gDNA that made up the material.

V was shortened by 0 bases and J by 7 bases, with 11 bases between the two germline ends. Germline V gene data show CDR1 as SGDLS and CDR2 as YYNGEE. The CDR3 runs to 15 residues. Assay: immunoSEQ multiplex PCR; the TCRdb copy retains only in-frame clones and omits some. This repertoire shows under 110,000 clones, over 65% found once; its top ten account for 6.2%. Sample: peripheral blood. This chain uses TRBV9 with TRBJ1-6; D not resolved. The receptor was isolated from a man aged 80 or over with COVID-19, enrolled during active disease. CDR3 region: CASSVVGSGNSPLHF. CDR3 in DNA: TGTGCCAGCAGCGTAGTGGGTTCGGGGAATTCACCCCTCCACTTT.